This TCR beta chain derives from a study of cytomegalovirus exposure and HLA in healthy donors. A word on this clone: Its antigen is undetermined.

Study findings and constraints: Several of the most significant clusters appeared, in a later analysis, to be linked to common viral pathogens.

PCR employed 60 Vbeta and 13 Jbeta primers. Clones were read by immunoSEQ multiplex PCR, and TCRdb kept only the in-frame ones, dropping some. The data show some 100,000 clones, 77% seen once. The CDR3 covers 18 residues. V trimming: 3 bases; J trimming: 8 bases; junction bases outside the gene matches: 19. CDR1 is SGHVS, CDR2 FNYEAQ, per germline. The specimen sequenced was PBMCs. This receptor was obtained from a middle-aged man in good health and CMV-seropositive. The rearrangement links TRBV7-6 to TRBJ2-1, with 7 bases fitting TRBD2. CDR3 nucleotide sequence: TGTGCCAGCAGCTTTAAGGGCCCCACGGGACTACCTGTGGATGAGCAGTTCTTC. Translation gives CASSFKGPTGLPVDEQFF.